Following are 18 T cell receptor beta chains from one sample sequenced in a study of OX40 agonist ivuxolimab in advanced cancers. TCRdb's table, derived via immunoSEQ multiplex PCR, lists solely in-frame clones and lacks some. The table records about 94,000 clones, about nine tenths of them present only once. The sample in question was CD4+ or CD8+ T cells sorted from blood, obtained in a trial of the OX40 agonist ivuxolimab. Receptors were obtained from an adult with an advanced solid tumor such as melanoma, head and neck, liver or kidney cancer.

The chain is built from TRBV29-1 and TRBJ1-2; TRBD1 might be the D (5 bases). CDR3 length: 13 residues. In germline, CDR1 is SQVTM, CDR2 ANQGSEA. Trimming stripped 7 bases from V and 0 bases from J, with 12 bases between. The CDR3 DNA follows: TGCAGCGCCCAGACAGCTGCTAACTATGGCTACACCTTC. Translation gives CSAQTAANYGYTF.

V gene TRBV5-4 combines with J gene TRBJ1-6, with unresolved D. Germline V lookup: CDR1 SGHNT, CDR2 YYREEE (reference sequence). The CDR3 sequence is 15 residues long. The V gene lost 0 bases and the J gene lost 7 bases, with 11 bases spanning the gap. DNA for the CDR3: TGTGCCAGCAGCTTGGCTAACACGGAGAATTCACCCCTCCACTTT. Translated: CASSLANTENSPLHF.

The chain is built from TRBV5-1 and TRBJ2-2; the D is unclear. From germline, CDR1 is SGHRS and CDR2 YFSETQ. CDR3 size: 15 residues. The V end lost 4 bases, the J end lost 2 bases, and 12 bases lay between the germline ends. The DNA of the CDR3 is TGCGCCAGCAGCCCGGAACTACCTAACACCGGGGAGCTGTTTTTT. Its protein is CASSPELPNTGELFF.

In this sample, this clone turned up a few times. The chain recombines TRBV6-5 with TRBJ1-1, with D possibly TRBD1 on 6 matching bases. The V end lost 6 bases, the J end lost 11 bases, and 13 bases lay between the germline ends. This CDR3 spans 11 amino acids. Germline V CDR1 and CDR2: MNHEY, SVGAGI. CDR3 residues: CASSSRGGAFF. CDR3 DNA sequence: TGTGCCAGCAGCAGCAGGGGCGGGGCTTTCTTT.

This clone came up once. V usage is TRBV5-5 and J usage is TRBJ2-6; 8 nucleotides match TRBD1. The CDR3 contains 18 residues. Germline V gene data show CDR1 as SGHKS and CDR2 as YYEKEE (reference sequence). Trimming took 3 bases from V and 0 from J; bases not matched to a gene: 8. The CDR3 sequence is CASSSSGQVLSGANVLTF. CDR3 bases: TGTGCCAGCAGCTCTTCGGGACAGGTCCTCTCTGGGGCCAACGTCCTGACTTTC.

The chain joins TRBV19 to TRBJ2-3, with D possibly being TRBD2 (6 bases). The V end was cut by 1 base, the J end by 1 base, with 9 bases between. This CDR3 has 15 residues. Germline values: CDR1 LNHDA, CDR2 SQIVND (reference sequence). DNA for the CDR3: TGTGCCAGTAGTATAGCTGGGACTGGCACAGATACGCAGTATTTT. It translates to CASSIAGTGTDTQYF.

This chain links TRBV6-4 with TRBJ1-2; perhaps TRBD1 as D (5 bases). The germline V gene has CDR1 MRHNA and CDR2 SNTAGT. Between the trimmed V and J ends, which lost 4 bases and 2 bases, there was a span of 11 bases. CDR3 length equals 14 residues. CDR3 in amino acids: CASSVGGENYGYTF. The DNA for the CDR3 is TGTGCCAGCAGTGTCGGGGGGGAGAACTATGGCTACACCTTC.

This rearrangement joins TRBV9 to TRBJ2-3, with D hard to call. The germline gives CDR1 SGDLS, CDR2 YYNGEE. This CDR3 is 16 amino acids long. V shed 0 bases and J shed 6 bases, with 17 bases lying between them. CDR3 in DNA: TGTGCCAGCAGCGTAGCTGGGCGGAGCCTTTTGGATACGCAGTATTTT. It specifies CASSVAGRSLLDTQYF.

The chain joins TRBV19 to TRBJ1-4, with a weak D call TRBD1 (6 bases). Deletions cut 10 bases from V and 5 bases from J, with 8 bases between. The CDR3 runs 11 residues. Per the germline V gene, CDR1 is LNHDA and CDR2 is SQIVND (reference sequence). CDR3 DNA: TGTGCCACAGGGGAGAATGAAAAACTGTTTTTT. Its protein is CATGENEKLFF.

V usage is TRBV6-6 and J usage is TRBJ1-2; 9 positions match TRBD1. Unmatched junction bases numbered 3, after V lost 0 bases and J lost 4 bases. The germline V gene has CDR1 MNHNY and CDR2 SVGAGI (reference sequence). The CDR3 totals 15 residues. CDR3 nucleotides: TGTGCCAGCAGTTACTCCGACAGGGGGGGCTATGGCTACACCTTC. Its protein is CASSYSDRGGYGYTF.

V usage is TRBV18 and J usage is TRBJ1-2; D may be TRBD1 (6 bases). This CDR3 contains 15 residues. V was shortened by 5 bases and J by 8 bases, with 21 bases between the two germline ends. Germline CDR1 reads KGHSH; CDR2 reads LQKENI. CDR3 protein: CASSVSQGAGKGYTF. In DNA, the CDR3 is TGTGCCAGCTCAGTATCACAGGGTGCCGGCAAAGGCTACACCTTC.

V usage is TRBV19 and J usage is TRBJ1-3; 7 bases are a match to TRBD1. This CDR3 is 15 amino acids long. Germline lookup yields CDR1 LNHDA and CDR2 SQIVND (reference sequence). Unmatched junction bases numbered 6, after V lost 4 bases and J lost 3 bases. CDR3 in amino acids: CASSTEGANGNTIYF. The CDR3, as DNA: TGTGCCAGTAGTACGGAGGGGGCGAATGGAAACACCATATATTTT. The entire variable domain, with the rest obtained from reference TRBV19 and TRBJ1-3, is as follows: DGGITQSPKYLFRKEGQNVTLSCEQNLNHDAMYWYRQDPGQGLRLIYYSQIVNDFQKGDIAEGYSVSREKKESFPLTVTSAQKNPTAFYLCASSTEGANGNTIYFGEGSWLTVV.

The rearrangement links TRBV19 to TRBJ1-1; 7 positions agree with TRBD1. The CDR3 has 15 amino acids. Looked up from germline, CDR1 is LNHDA and CDR2 is SQIVND (reference sequence). V lost 5 bases, J lost 5 bases, and 11 bases stayed unmatched. The CDR3 coding sequence is TGTGCCAGTAGTGTCCTAGGGGGCGCGGGGACTGAAGCTTTCTTT. Its translation: CASSVLGGAGTEAFF.

The chain uses TRBV6-5 and TRBJ1-5, with a tentative D call TRBD1 (5 bases). The CDR3 is 15 amino acids. Germline lookup yields CDR1 MNHEY and CDR2 SVGAGI. V was shortened by 6 bases and J by 0 bases, with 12 bases between the two germline ends. CDR3 sequence (DNA): TGTGCCAGCAGCACTGGGGGGAATAGCAATCAGCCCCAGCATTTT. It translates to CASSTGGNSNQPQHF.

V and J are TRBV7-9 and TRBJ1-1; D is unresolved. The V gene lost 5 bases and the J gene lost 1 base, with 14 bases spanning the gap. CDR1 is SEHNR, CDR2 FQNEAQ, per germline (reference sequence). This CDR3 contains 15 residues. Written as DNA, the CDR3 is TGTGCCAGCAGCCACTTAGGTAGGGCGAACACTGAAGCTTTCTTT. Its translation: CASSHLGRANTEAFF.

This clone was counted a single time. The V gene is TRBV25-1, the J gene TRBJ1-5; 7 nucleotides agree with TRBD1. The junction had 10 bases not matched to a gene; V was cut back by 5 bases and J by 3 bases. Germline assignment: CDR1 MGHDK and CDR2 SYGVNS. The CDR3 covers 16 residues. CDR3 sequence reads: CASSPPGTALNQPQHF. CDR3 sequence (DNA): TGTGCCAGCAGTCCTCCCGGGACAGCCCTCAATCAGCCCCAGCATTTT.

The J gene is TRBJ1-2, the V gene TRBV19; D perhaps matches TRBD1 (5 bases). V was shortened by 3 bases and J by 4 bases, with 9 bases between the two germline ends. The germline gives CDR1 LNHDA, CDR2 SQIVND (reference sequence). CDR3 length equals 13 residues. The CDR3 region has the DNA TGTGCCAGTAGTATTGAGGGACCCTATGGCTACACCTTC. This sequence encodes CASSIEGPYGYTF.

The chain recombines TRBV19 with TRBJ2-2, with a tentative D call TRBD1 (6 bases). The CDR3 is 15 residues long. Trimming pared 1 base from V and 7 bases from J, leaving 13 bases between. CDR1 is LNHDA, CDR2 SQIVND, per germline (reference sequence). The CDR3 here is CASSIVRGHNGELFF. The CDR3 region has the DNA TGTGCCAGTAGTATAGTAAGGGGACATAACGGGGAGCTGTTTTTT.